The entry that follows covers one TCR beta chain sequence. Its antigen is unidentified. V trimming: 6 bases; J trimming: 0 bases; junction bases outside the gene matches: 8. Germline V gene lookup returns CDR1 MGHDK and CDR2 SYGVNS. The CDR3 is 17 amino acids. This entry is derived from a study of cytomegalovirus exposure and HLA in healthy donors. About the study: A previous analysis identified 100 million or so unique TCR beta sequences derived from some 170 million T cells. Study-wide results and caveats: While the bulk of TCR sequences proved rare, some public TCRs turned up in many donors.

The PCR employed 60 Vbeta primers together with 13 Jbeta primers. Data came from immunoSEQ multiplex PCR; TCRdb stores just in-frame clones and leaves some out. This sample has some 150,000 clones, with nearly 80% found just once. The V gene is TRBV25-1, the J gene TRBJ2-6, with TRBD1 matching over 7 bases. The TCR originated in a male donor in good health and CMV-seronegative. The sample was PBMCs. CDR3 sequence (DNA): TGTGCCAGCAGCCGGGACAGTATACTCTCTGGGGCCAACGTCCTGACTTTC. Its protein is CASSRDSILSGANVLTF. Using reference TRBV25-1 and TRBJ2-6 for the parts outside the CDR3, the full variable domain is EADIYQTPRYLVIGTGKKITLECSQTMGHDKMYWYQQDPGMELHLIHYSYGVNSTEKGDLSSESTVSRIRTEHFPLTLESARPSHTSQYLCASSRDSILSGANVLTFGAGSRLTVL.